The entry that follows covers one TCR beta chain sequence. As yet, its antigen is unknown. The sample originates from a study of shared clonotypes between healthy human individuals. Study-level information: The composition of the donors was two women and a few men aged 18 to 49.

General study findings and limits: Limited genetic and exposure-history diversity came from having few donors. The sharing of 4% to 5.5% of naive CD4 clonotypes was seen across several donors. Among donors, the sharing of clonotypes was expected to be influenced by sequencing depth.

The naive CD8 population came from CD45RO-negative cells selected for CCR7, without terminally differentiated effector memory CD45RA+ cells. V lost 4 bases, J lost 5 bases, and 9 bases lay in between. Germline V gene data show CDR1 as LNHDA and CDR2 as SQIVND (reference sequence). The CDR3 is made up of 12 amino acids. Only in-frame clones appear in the TCRdb table, and some are missing; sequencing was by immunoSEQ multiplex PCR. Here the sample spans 1.5 million to 2.5 million clones, about 95% being singletons. This TCR was recovered from a man between 18 and 35 years old in good health. This sequence joins TRBV19 and TRBJ2-7, with unresolved D. Input material: naive CD8+ T cells sorted from blood. The chain's CDR3 is CASSNVGNEQYF. CDR3 DNA: TGTGCCAGTAGTAATGTAGGGAACGAGCAGTACTTC.